This note documents a single T cell receptor (beta chain) sequence. The sample originates from a study of blood T cell repertoires in COVID-19. Background on the study: Samples came from the United States, Italy and Spain, spanning acute and convalescent COVID-19.

V was pared by 1 base and J by 3 bases, with 5 bases of the junction left unmatched. This CDR3 comprises 16 residues. Germline V gene data show CDR1 as SNHLY and CDR2 as FYNNEI. Study processing details: Estimates of nucleated cell counts were drawn from the amplification of reference gene primers. Sequencing used immunoSEQ multiplex PCR; TCRdb keeps in-frame clones, though not all of them. V and J calls and clone size are as listed in that table; D and trimming were resolved from the DNA. Of some 150,000 clones in the sample, around 84% were seen once. V is TRBV2 and J is TRBJ2-1; 8 bases align to TRBD2. Sequencing was performed on peripheral blood. The source is a human donor in a cohort sampled during active COVID-19. The CDR3 sequence: CASSEGAGLGYNEQFF. CDR3 nucleotides: TGTGCCAGCAGTGAAGGCGCGGGACTAGGCTACAATGAGCAGTTCTTC.